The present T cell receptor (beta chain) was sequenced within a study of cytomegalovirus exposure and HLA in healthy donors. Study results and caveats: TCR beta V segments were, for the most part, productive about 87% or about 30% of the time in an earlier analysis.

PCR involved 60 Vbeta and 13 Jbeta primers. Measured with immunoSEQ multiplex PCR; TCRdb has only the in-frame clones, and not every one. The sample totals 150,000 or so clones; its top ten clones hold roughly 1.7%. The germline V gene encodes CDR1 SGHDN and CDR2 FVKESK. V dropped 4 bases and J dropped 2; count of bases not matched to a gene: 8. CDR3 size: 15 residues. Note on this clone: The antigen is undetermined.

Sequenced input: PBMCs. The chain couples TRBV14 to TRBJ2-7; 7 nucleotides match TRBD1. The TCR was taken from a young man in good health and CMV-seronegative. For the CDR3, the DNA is TGTGCCAGCAGCCCAGGACAGGTCTCCACCTACGAGCAGTACTTC. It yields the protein CASSPGQVSTYEQYF.